This TCR beta chain appears in the sequencing data of a study of T cells in Graves' hyperthyroidism and ophthalmopathy (dated by TCRdb to the late 2010s). General notes on the study: Peripheral blood samples were taken at initial diagnosis, before any treatment was given. To identify distinguishing TCR V-J signatures, a discovery cohort of some 99 patients was used, comprising some 45 with Graves' ophthalmopathy and around 57 with stable Graves' hyperthyroidism. An independent validation cohort of about 20 hyperthyroidism patients and about 16 patients who later progressed to ophthalmopathy tested prospective prediction of ophthalmopathy. The roughly 90 discovery patients were divided at random into training and test sets in a 7:3 ratio. In addition, the study compared T-cell repertoires in thyroid tissue and in blood from several Graves' hyperthyroidism patients. After blood sampling, hyperthyroidism patients were treated with methimazole at a starting dose of 30 mg daily, and ophthalmopathy patients were treated with high-dose intravenous methylprednisolone. The paper describes TCR Vbeta CDR3 sequencing of more than 120 peripheral blood samples, made up of some 40 ophthalmopathy patients, roughly 72 hyperthyroidism patients and around 17 progressor patients.

General conclusions and limits of the study: Sample size was not statistically predetermined, and blinding of investigators to group allocation was not performed. During validation, the model predicted progression to ophthalmopathy a median of about 6.3 months ahead of onset, with almost 71% sensitivity and 72% to 85% specificity. Ophthalmopathy was separated from stable hyperthyroidism by a 13 V-J signature model, with 87.88% sensitivity and 81% to 83% specificity obtained in cross-validation and 80%/75% obtained in testing. Most expanded thyroid clonotypes (frequency above 0.001) were also found in blood, which suggests that blood repertoires may mirror thyroid immune responses.

From cysteine to phenylalanine, the CDR3 is 14 amino acids long. The entry retains the CDR3 DNA only, 42 bases that are in frame from base 1. As encoded in the germline V gene, CDR1 is SGHRS while CDR2 is YFSETQ. V loses 0 bases at its end and J loses 4 bases; junction bases beyond the gene matches: 1. TCR beta CDR3 regions were amplified from RNA transcripts. For the first round of RT-PCR on the TCR CDR3, the HTBI primer set was used together with the Qiagen OneStep RT-PCR kit. A second multiplex PCR round built the libraries, followed by size selection and purification. Libraries were sequenced paired-end with 100 bp reads on an Illumina HiSeq2000. Processing in the source paper ran as follows. Raw data were processed with SOAPnuke, discarding reads with adapters, uncalled bases, mean Phred below 15, or no exact constant-primer or identifier match. High-quality paired reads were merged using COPE v1.2.5, and each unique nucleotide sequence was defined as a clonotype. MiTCR v1.1 was used to align the clonotypes against IMGT TRBV, TRBD and TRBJ reference segments. Analysis was restricted to V-J combinations with a frequency above 0.0001, which covered roughly 99% of repertoires. A TCS score was defined as the ratio of F50 (clonal expansion) to E x V (chaos), with BLOSUM62-based TCRdist applied between CDR3 peptides within each V-J. Welch's t-statistics and random forest reduced roughly 530 V-J features to roughly 13, which were used in a naive Bayes classifier (R e1071). Starting from the raw public reads, TCRdb applied fastp trimming at Q25, assembled clones with MiXCR and retained in-frame beta chains. Each entry is one CDR3 protein sequence, shown with its most common DNA and genes. These V and J calls are TCRdb output, not the study's own analysis. The sample table lists 300,000 to 400,000 distinct CDR3 sequences, about 15% of them with a count of one. The ten largest clones represent approximately 10% of the sample.

This clonotype was seen many times. Its antigen remains unidentified. Per-base quality was not reported, and no clone a single base away is much larger than it. Graves' hyperthyroidism was defined as stable when no progression to ophthalmopathy occurred over 18 months of follow-up. Hyperthyroidism patients were newly diagnosed, with disease duration under 2 months, and aged 18 to 65 years. The study excluded patients with uncontrolled infections, other autoimmune diseases, pregnancy or lactation. Diagnoses relied on clinical symptoms, serum thyroxine and TRAb, thyroid ultrasound and orbital computed tomography. PBMCs were separated from roughly 10 ml of fresh peripheral blood using Ficoll-Paque density gradient centrifugation. Total RNA was extracted using Trizol reagent, and RNA quality was assessed on an Agilent 2100 Bioanalyzer.

Specimen: blood. The TCR sequence derives from a woman aged 60-75 years with Graves' hyperthyroidism. Rearrangement joined TRBV5-1 to TRBJ2-3; TRBD2 agrees with 8 junctional bases. The CDR3 amino acid sequence is: CASSLDGGADTQYF. At the DNA level, the sequence is TGCGCCAGCAGCTTGGACGGGGGGGCAGATACGCAGTATTTT. Joined to the reference TRBV5-1 and TRBJ2-3 proteins, this CDR3 gives the full variable domain: KAGVTQTPRYLIKTRGQQVTLSCSPISGHRSVSWYQQTPGQGLQFLFEYFSETQRNKGNFPGRFSGRQFSNSRSEMNVSTLELGDSALYLCASSLDGGADTQYFGPGTRLTVL.